This T cell receptor (beta chain) was identified during a study of T cells in Graves' hyperthyroidism and ophthalmopathy. The study excluded patients with uncontrolled infection, other autoimmune disease, pregnancy or lactation. The source material, RNA transcripts, was used to amplify TCR beta CDR3 regions. During a first-round RT-PCR of the TCR CDR3, the HTBI primer set was used. MiXCR, applied by TCRdb to the multiplex PCR reads, yields one record per CDR3 protein. The sample has around 350,000 distinct CDR3 sequences; approximately 25% are singletons. The V and J ends lost 7 bases and 10 bases respectively, with 13 bases between them. The CDR3 covers 12 residues. Germline CDR1 is KGHDR and CDR2 is SFDVKD.

This receptor was obtained from a man between 50 and 59 years old with Graves' hyperthyroidism. The rearrangement links TRBV24-1 to TRBJ2-1, with D tentatively TRBD2 (6 bases). Sequencing used blood. The CDR3 sequence: CATSTYGGEQFF. For the CDR3, the DNA is TGTGCCACCAGCACCTACGGGGGAGAGCAGTTCTTC.